The clone carrying this TCR beta chain showed up just a few times. Its antigen is undetermined. These data are taken from a study of T cells after yellow fever vaccination. General observations from the study: There was a small share of clonotypes that showed up in both the CD4 and CD8 compartments. Most clones from primary vaccination resurfaced after the booster (around 95% CD4, 88% CD8).

A 5'RACE template-switching step, the method used to make TCR cDNA, added a universal primer site and UMIs. TCRdb recomputed calls from the 5' RACE reads with MiXCR, one row per CDR3 protein. The data contain around 300,000 distinct CDR3 sequences, around 4.5% of them singletons. The CDR3 length is 17 residues. Trimming shortened V by 5 bases and J by 0 bases, and 14 bases separated the two germline ends. CDR1 and CDR2 from the germline V gene are SEHNR and FQNEAQ (reference sequence). The source was PBMCs, collected 15 days after the yellow fever booster vaccination. The clonotype comes from a man in his late teens or twenties who received the YFV17D yellow fever vaccine. V is TRBV7-9 and J is TRBJ1-6, with D tentatively TRBD1 (6 bases). DNA for the CDR3: TGTGCCAGCAGCACCAGACAGGAGAGCTCCTATAATTCACCCCTCCACTTT. Encoded protein: CASSTRQESSYNSPLHF.